A single sample is the source of the 12 T cell receptor beta chains below, sequenced in a study of blood T cell repertoires in COVID-19. Produced via immunoSEQ multiplex PCR; TCRdb's table is partial and in-frame only. The sample has about 140,000 clones; 84% are singletons. Material: PBMCs or T cells enriched from blood (not recorded which). The receptors originated from a woman in her forties or fifties with acute COVID-19.

J is TRBJ2-7 and V is TRBV7-9, with D maybe TRBD2 (5 bases). The CDR3 covers 15 residues. Germline CDR1 reads SEHNR; CDR2 reads FQNEAQ (reference sequence). Trimming removed 0 bases at V and 6 bases at J, with 15 bases between. The CDR3 protein is CASSLAESGVTEQYF. DNA for the CDR3: TGTGCCAGCAGCTTAGCGGAATCCGGGGTGACCGAGCAGTACTTC.

This chain connects TRBV2 to TRBJ2-1, with 7 bases that match TRBD1. The V segment lost 6 bases and the J segment 9 bases; nucleotides outside the gene matches: 8. CDR3 length: 13 residues. CDR1 SNHLY and CDR2 FYNNEI come from the germline V gene. CDR3 in amino acids: CASSDTTGTEQFF. In DNA, the CDR3 is TGTGCCAGCAGCGATACGACAGGGACTGAGCAGTTCTTC. Full variable domain (missing parts from reference TRBV2 and TRBJ2-1): EPEVTQTPSHQVTQMGQEVILRCVPISNHLYFYWYRQILGQKVEFLVSFYNNEISEKSEIFDDQFSVERPDGSNFTLKIRSTKLEDSAMYFCASSDTTGTEQFFGPGTRLTVL.

The J gene is TRBJ2-1, the V gene TRBV6-7, with D possibly matching TRBD2 (6 bases). TRBV6-7 is classed as an ORF, of uncertain function. V lost 0 bases and J 0 bases, leaving 12 bases between the germline ends. The CDR3 sequence is 17 residues long. CDR3 loop: CASSYSEGSSSYNEQFF. The CDR3 DNA is TGTGCCAGCAGTTACTCGGAGGGGTCAAGCTCCTACAATGAGCAGTTCTTC.

The CDR3 sequence: CASSQDWAGDGNQPQHF. The CDR3 nucleotides read TGTGCCAGCAGCCAAGATTGGGCAGGGGATGGCAATCAGCCCCAGCATTTT. The V and J genes are TRBV3-1 (or the pseudogene TRBV3-2) and TRBJ1-5, with D maybe TRBD1 (6 bases). Trimming stripped 0 bases from V and 2 bases from J, with 14 bases between. CDR3 length: 17 residues. Per the germline V gene, CDR1 is LGHDT and CDR2 is YNNKEL (reference sequence).

V usage is TRBV15 and J usage is TRBJ1-3; 10 nucleotides agree with TRBD1. The germline CDR1 and CDR2 sequences are LNHNV and YYDKDF (reference sequence). The CDR3 contains 15 residues. The J segment lost 0 bases and the V segment lost 8 bases, leaving 4 bases of the junction unmatched. CDR3 amino acids: CATRRDRGSGNTIYF. The CDR3 coding sequence is TGTGCCACCCGGAGGGACAGGGGCTCTGGAAACACCATATATTTT.

CDR3 bases: TGTGCCAGCAGCCCGAACAGGGCGAACACTGAAGCTTTCTTT. Translating it yields CASSPNRANTEAFF. V gene TRBV5-5 combines with J gene TRBJ1-1; the D gene is possibly TRBD1 (6 bases). Looked up from germline, CDR1 is SGHKS and CDR2 is YYEKEE (reference sequence). The germline V and J ends were trimmed by 4 bases and 1 base, with 11 bases remaining between them. The CDR3 is 14 residues long.

This chain connects TRBV30 to TRBJ2-1; D not resolved. The CDR3 is 11 residues long. The germline V gene has CDR1 GTSNPN and CDR2 SVGIG (reference sequence). The ends were cut back, 0 bases at V and 8 bases at J, with 5 bases in the middle. Written as DNA, the CDR3 is TGTGCCTGGAGTGTACACGATGAGCAGTTCTTC. It specifies CAWSVHDEQFF.

The rearrangement links TRBV28 to TRBJ1-2, with 10 bases that match TRBD1. Germline V gene sequence: CDR1 MDHEN, CDR2 SYDVKM. The CDR3 length is 15 residues. Trimming cost V 5 bases and J 8 bases; bases outside gene matches: 11. The CDR3 here is CASSDRDRGSGGYTF. For the CDR3, the DNA is TGTGCCAGCAGTGACAGGGACAGGGGCTCTGGGGGCTACACCTTC.

This CDR3 is CASSLAYGTDGYTF. CDR3 DNA: TGTGCCAGCAGCTTAGCGTATGGGACAGATGGCTACACCTTC. The rearrangement uses TRBV7-2 and TRBJ1-2; 7 nucleotides match TRBD1. Germline V gene lookup returns CDR1 SGHTA and CDR2 FQGNSA. This CDR3 has 14 residues. V gave up 0 bases and J gave up 6 bases; unmatched junction bases: 4.

The genes are TRBV9 and TRBJ2-5; 7 bases match TRBD1. CDR1 is SGDLS and CDR2 is YYNGEE in the germline V gene. J gave up 4 bases and V 0 bases, and 9 bases lay outside the gene matches. There are 16 residues in the CDR3. CDR3 amino acids: CASSVAPTGARETQYF. Written as DNA, the CDR3 is TGTGCCAGCAGCGTAGCCCCAACAGGGGCGAGAGAGACCCAGTACTTC.

The chain has TRBV30 and TRBJ2-7; D is possibly TRBD2 (6 bases). This CDR3 has 15 residues. Germline lookup yields CDR1 GTSNPN and CDR2 SVGIG (reference sequence). Deletions cut 3 bases from V and 5 bases from J, with 20 bases between. CDR3 sequence: CAWRAPGLYTDEQYF. CDR3 in DNA: TGTGCCTGGAGAGCGCCGGGACTCTACACGGACGAGCAGTACTTC. Supplemented by reference TRBV30 and TRBJ2-7, the full variable domain reads SQTIHQWPATLVQPVGSPLSLECTVEGTSNPNLYWYRQAAGRGLQLLFYSVGIGQISSEVPQNLSASRPQDRQFILSSKKLLLSDSGFYLCAWRAPGLYTDEQYFGPGTRLTVT.

The chain carries TRBV10-2 and TRBJ1-4; D gene ambiguous. The CDR3 consists of 12 residues. The V end lost 3 bases, the J end lost 5 bases, and 4 bases lay between the germline ends. Germline assignment: CDR1 WSHSY and CDR2 SAAADI. CDR3: CASSDRNEKLFF. As DNA, the CDR3 is TGCGCCAGCAGTGACAGGAATGAAAAACTGTTTTTT.